This T cell receptor beta chain was found in a study of blood T cell repertoires in COVID-19. The overall study: There were acute and convalescent COVID-19 samples, and they came from the United States, Italy and Spain. PBMCs, B-cell-depleted T cells, or T cells provided the cDNA or gDNA that made up the material.

The CDR3 loop spans 17 amino acids. The germline CDR1 and CDR2 sequences are MGHRA and YSYEKL. With 3 bases clipped from V and 1 base from J, the junction kept 11 bases outside the gene matches. Per the study methods: Scientists estimated how many nucleated cells there were by amplifying reference gene primers. Assay used: immunoSEQ multiplex PCR; TCRdb lists only in-frame clones, some missing. The D gene and trimming were derived from the DNA, and the V and J assignments and clone size from that table. The data show 200,000 to 300,000 clones, 85% to 90% seen once. The TCR comes from a middle-aged woman with acute or convalescent COVID-19. Sequencing input: peripheral blood. The V and J genes are TRBV4-1 and TRBJ1-1, with 7 nucleotides matching TRBD1. The CDR3 DNA sequence: TGCGCCAGCAGCCATACGGACAGGAGGTGGAAGAACACTGAAGCTTTCTTT. Translated, it gives CASSHTDRRWKNTEAFF.